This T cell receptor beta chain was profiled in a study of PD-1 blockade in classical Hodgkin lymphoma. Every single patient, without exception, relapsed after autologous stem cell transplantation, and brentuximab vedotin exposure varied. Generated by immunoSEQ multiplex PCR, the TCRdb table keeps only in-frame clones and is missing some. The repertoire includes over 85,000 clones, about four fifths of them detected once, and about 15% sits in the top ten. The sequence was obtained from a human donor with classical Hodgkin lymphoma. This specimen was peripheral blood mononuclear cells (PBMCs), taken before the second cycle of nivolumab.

The DNA of the CDR3 is TGTGCCAGCAGCCGGCAAATTAGCGGAGGGAATGAGCAGTTCTTC. Translation gives CASSRQISGGNEQFF. The chain couples TRBV5-4 to TRBJ2-1; D may be TRBD2 (6 bases). The CDR3 is 15 amino acids. The germline V and J ends were trimmed by 4 bases and 7 bases, with 18 bases remaining between them. The germline V gene encodes CDR1 SGHNT and CDR2 YYREEE (reference sequence).